The clone carrying this T cell receptor beta chain was seen just once. This entry belongs to a study of blood T cell repertoires in COVID-19. Study at large: Donors in the United States, Italy and Spain gave samples during acute or convalescent COVID-19. PBMCs, B-cell-depleted T cells, or T cells provided the cDNA or gDNA that made up the material.

The germline V gene has CDR1 MDHEN and CDR2 SYDVKM. The CDR3 runs 15 residues. Trimming pared 8 bases from V and 2 bases from J, leaving 15 bases between. As processed by the authors: For nucleated cells, counts were estimated from reference gene primer amplification. Sequencing was performed with immunoSEQ multiplex PCR; in TCRdb, only in-frame clones are kept and a portion is missing. V, J and clone size reflect that table, while D and trimming were determined from the DNA. The sample consists of a few hundred thousand clones, around 86% of them appearing once. The clonotype comes from a man aged 55 to 70 with acute or convalescent COVID-19. This rearrangement joins TRBV28 to TRBJ2-2, with a possible D match to TRBD2 (5 bases). Material: peripheral blood. The CDR3 sequence is CASSEARRNTGELFF. CDR3 DNA sequence: TGTGCCAGCTCGGAGGCCAGGCGAAACACCGGGGAGCTGTTTTTT.